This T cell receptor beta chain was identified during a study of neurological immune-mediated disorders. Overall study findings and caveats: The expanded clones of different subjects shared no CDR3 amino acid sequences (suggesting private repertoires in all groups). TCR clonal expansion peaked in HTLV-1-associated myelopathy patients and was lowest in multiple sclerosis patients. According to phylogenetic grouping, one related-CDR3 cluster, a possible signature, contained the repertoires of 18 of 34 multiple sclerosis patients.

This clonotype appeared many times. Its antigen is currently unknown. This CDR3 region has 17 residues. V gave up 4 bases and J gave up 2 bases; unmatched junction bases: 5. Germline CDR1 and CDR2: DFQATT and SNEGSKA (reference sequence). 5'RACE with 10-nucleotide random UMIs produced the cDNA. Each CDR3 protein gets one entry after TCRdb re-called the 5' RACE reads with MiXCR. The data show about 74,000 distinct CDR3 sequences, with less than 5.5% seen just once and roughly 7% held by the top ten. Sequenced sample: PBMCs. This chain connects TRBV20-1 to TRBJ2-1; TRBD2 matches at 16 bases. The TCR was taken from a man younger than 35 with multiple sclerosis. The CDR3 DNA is TGCAGTGCTACCGGGACTAGCGGGAGGGTGGCCTACAATGAGCAGTTCTTC. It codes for CSATGTSGRVAYNEQFF.